This note documents a single TCR beta chain sequence. Profiled with immunoSEQ multiplex PCR; TCRdb holds only in-frame clones, not every one. The data contain about 120,000 clones, 93% of them singletons. The data were obtained in a study of control samples from healthy donors and cancer patients. The TCR was taken from a man aged 30 to 39 in good health. The sample was blood.

The CDR3: CASSPRDREADEQYF. CDR3 bases: TGTGCCAGCTCACCACGGGACAGGGAGGCGGACGAGCAGTACTTC. V usage is TRBV18 and J usage is TRBJ2-7; 9 bases line up with TRBD1. The CDR3 consists of 15 residues. The J segment lost 5 bases and the V segment lost 1 base, leaving 6 bases of the junction unmatched. Germline V gene data show CDR1 as KGHSH and CDR2 as LQKENI.